This T cell receptor (beta chain) was retrieved from a study of OX40 agonist ivuxolimab in advanced cancers. As for this clone: Its antigen is unknown.

The data were produced by immunoSEQ multiplex PCR, yet TCRdb's version contains in-frame clones alone and is incomplete. The data contain 50,000 to 55,000 clones, roughly 90% of them singletons. CDR1 SGDLS and CDR2 YYNGEE come from the germline V gene. This CDR3 contains 14 residues. Trimming left V 0 bases short and J 4 bases short, with 10 bases between. Autoimmune disease history or systemic immunosuppression was exclusionary. With baseline, cycle 4 day 1, and cycle 7 day 1 as timepoints, blood was sampled. Findings of the study overall: Among the nonresponders, some also had low normalized T-cell clonal expansion.

V usage is TRBV9 and J usage is TRBJ2-5; D unclear. The sample was CD4+ or CD8+ T cells sorted from blood, taken in a trial of the OX40 agonist ivuxolimab. The sequence was collected from an adult with an advanced solid tumor such as melanoma, head and neck, liver or kidney cancer. The CDR3 nucleotides read TGTGCCAGCAGCGTAGAAGGCCTGGGAGAGACCCAGTACTTC. Amino acids: CASSVEGLGETQYF. Together with reference TRBV9 and TRBJ2-5, the CDR3 gives the full variable domain: DSGVTQTPKHLITATGQRVTLRCSPRSGDLSVYWYQQSLDQGLQFLIQYYNGEERAKGNILERFSAQQFPDLHSELNLSSLELGDSALYFCASSVEGLGETQYFGPGTRLLVL.